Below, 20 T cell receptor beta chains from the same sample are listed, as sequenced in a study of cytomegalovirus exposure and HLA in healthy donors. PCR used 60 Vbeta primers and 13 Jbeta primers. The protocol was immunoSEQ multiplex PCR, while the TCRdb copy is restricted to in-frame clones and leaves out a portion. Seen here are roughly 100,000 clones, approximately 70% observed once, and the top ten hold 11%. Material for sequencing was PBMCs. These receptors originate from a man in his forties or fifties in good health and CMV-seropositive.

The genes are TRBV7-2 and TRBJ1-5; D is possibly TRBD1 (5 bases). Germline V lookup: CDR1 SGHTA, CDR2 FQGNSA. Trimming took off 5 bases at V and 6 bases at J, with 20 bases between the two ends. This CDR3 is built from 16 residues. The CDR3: CASSPTGVTGSQPQHF. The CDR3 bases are TGTGCCAGCAGCCCAACGGGGGTAACCGGTAGTCAGCCCCAGCATTTT.

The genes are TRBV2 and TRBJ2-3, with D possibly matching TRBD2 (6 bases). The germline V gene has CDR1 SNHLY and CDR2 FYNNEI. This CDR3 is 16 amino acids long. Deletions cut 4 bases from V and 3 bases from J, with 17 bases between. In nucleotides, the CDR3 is TGTGCCAGCAGTGCCAGGGACTTCTACAAGACAGATACGCAGTATTTT. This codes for CASSARDFYKTDTQYF.

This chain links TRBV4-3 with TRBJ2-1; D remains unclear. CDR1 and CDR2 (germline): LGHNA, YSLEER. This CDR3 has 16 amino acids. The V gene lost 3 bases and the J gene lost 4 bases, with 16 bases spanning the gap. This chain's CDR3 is CASSQAAVAKYNEQFF. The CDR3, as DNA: TGCGCCAGCAGCCAGGCCGCCGTGGCCAAATACAATGAGCAGTTCTTC.

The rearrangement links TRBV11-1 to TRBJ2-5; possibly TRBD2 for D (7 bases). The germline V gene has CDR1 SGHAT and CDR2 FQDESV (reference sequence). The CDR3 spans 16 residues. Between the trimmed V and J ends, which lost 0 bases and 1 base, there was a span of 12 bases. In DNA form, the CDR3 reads TGTGCCAGCAGCTTAGCGTCTAGGGGGGGCCAAGAGACCCAGTACTTC. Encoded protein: CASSLASRGGQETQYF.

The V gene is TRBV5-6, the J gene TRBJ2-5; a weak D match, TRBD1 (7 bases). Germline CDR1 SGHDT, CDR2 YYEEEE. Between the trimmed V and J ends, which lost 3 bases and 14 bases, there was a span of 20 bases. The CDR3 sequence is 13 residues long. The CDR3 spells CASSSPQIRGVYF. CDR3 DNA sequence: TGTGCCAGCAGCTCGCCCCAAATCAGGGGGGTATACTTC.

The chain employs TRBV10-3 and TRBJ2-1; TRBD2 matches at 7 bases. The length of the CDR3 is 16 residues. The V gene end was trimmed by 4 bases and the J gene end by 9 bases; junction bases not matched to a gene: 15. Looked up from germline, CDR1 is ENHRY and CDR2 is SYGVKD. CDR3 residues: CAISVSAGERRGEQFF. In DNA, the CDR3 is TGTGCCATCAGTGTCTCTGCGGGAGAGCGAAGGGGTGAGCAGTTCTTC.

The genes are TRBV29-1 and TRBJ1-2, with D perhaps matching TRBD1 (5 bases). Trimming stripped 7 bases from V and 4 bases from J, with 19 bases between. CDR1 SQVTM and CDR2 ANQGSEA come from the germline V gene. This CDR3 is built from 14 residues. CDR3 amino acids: CSAGNPGRVYGYTF. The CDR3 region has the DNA TGCAGCGCCGGTAATCCAGGGCGTGTCTATGGCTACACCTTC.

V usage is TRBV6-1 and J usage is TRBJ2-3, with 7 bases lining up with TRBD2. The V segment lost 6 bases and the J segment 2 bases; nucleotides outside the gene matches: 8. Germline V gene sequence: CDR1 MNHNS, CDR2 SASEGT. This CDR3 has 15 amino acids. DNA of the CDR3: TGTGCCAGCAGGTTTCTAGCGGACCTCACAGATACGCAGTATTTT. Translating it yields CASRFLADLTDTQYF.

CDR3 protein: CSVERAGAYTDTQYF. The DNA for the CDR3 is TGCAGCGTTGAGCGAGCGGGAGCGTACACAGATACGCAGTATTTT. The genes are TRBV29-1 and TRBJ2-3, with 8 bases lining up with TRBD2. The CDR3 is made up of 15 amino acids. Trimming removed 3 bases from V and 2 bases from J; junction bases left unmatched: 7. The germline CDR1 and CDR2 sequences are SQVTM and ANQGSEA.

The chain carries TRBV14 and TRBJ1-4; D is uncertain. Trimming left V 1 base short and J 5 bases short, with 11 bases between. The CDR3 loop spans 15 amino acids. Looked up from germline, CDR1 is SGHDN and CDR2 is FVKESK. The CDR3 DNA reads TGTGCCAGCAGCCAAGGTTCAGGCCAGAATGAAAAACTGTTTTTT. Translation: CASSQGSGQNEKLFF.

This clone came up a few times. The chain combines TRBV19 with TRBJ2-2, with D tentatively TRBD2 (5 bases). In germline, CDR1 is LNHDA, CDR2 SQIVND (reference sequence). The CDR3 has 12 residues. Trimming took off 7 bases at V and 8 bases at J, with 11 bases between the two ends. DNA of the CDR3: TGTGCCAGTAAGCCCGGCGGGGGGGAGCTGTTTTTT. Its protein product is CASKPGGGELFF.

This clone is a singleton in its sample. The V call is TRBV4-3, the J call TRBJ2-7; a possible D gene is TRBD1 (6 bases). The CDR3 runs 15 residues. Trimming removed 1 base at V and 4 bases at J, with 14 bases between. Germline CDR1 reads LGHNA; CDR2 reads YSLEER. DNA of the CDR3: TGCGCCAGCAGCCAAGGAACAGGGAACCAGTACGAGCAGTACTTC. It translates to CASSQGTGNQYEQYF.

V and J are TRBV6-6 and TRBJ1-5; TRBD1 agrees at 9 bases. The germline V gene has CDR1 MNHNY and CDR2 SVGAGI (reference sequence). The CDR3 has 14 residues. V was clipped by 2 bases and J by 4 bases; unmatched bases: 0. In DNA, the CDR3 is TGTGCCAGCAGTTACGGACAGGGGAATCAGCCCCAGCATTTT. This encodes CASSYGQGNQPQHF.

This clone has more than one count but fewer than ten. CDR3 sequence (DNA): TGCGCCAGCAGCCAGAGCGGGAGCACAGATACGCAGTATTTT. It translates to CASSQSGSTDTQYF. The chain joins TRBV4-3 to TRBJ2-3, with a possible D match to TRBD2 (6 bases). V lost 3 bases and J lost 0, with 7 bases in between. CDR1 is LGHNA, CDR2 YSLEER, per germline. CDR3 length: 14 amino acids.

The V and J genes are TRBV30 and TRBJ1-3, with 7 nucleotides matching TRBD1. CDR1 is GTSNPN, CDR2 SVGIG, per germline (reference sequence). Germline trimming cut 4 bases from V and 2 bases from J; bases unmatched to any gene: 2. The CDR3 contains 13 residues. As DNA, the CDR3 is TGTGCCTGGATAGGGGGCGCTGGAAACACCATATATTTT. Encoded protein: CAWIGGAGNTIYF.

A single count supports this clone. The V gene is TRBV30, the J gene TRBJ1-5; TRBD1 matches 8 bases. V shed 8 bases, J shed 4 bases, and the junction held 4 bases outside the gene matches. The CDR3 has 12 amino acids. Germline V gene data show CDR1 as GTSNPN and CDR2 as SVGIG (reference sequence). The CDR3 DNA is TGTGCCGGGCGGACAGGGAATCAGCCCCAGCATTTT. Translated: CAGRTGNQPQHF.

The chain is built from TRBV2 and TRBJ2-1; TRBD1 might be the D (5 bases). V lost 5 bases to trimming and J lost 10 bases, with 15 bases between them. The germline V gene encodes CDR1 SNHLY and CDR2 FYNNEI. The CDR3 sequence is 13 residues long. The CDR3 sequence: CASSWTQAGEQFF. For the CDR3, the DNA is TGTGCCAGCAGTTGGACCCAGGCAGGGGAGCAGTTCTTC.

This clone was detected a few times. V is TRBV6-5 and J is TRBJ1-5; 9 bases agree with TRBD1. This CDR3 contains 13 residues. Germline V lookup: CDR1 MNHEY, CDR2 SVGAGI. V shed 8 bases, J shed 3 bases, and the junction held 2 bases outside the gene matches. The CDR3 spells CASRTGDNQPQHF. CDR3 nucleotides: TGTGCCAGCCGGACAGGGGACAATCAGCCCCAGCATTTT.

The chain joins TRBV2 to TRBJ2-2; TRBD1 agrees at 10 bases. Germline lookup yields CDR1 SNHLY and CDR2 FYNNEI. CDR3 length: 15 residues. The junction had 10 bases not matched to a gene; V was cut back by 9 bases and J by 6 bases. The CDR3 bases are TGTGCCAGTACACCCCGGGACAGGGGTCCCGGGGAGCTGTTTTTT. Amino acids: CASTPRDRGPGELFF. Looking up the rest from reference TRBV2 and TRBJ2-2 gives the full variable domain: EPEVTQTPSHQVTQMGQEVILRCVPISNHLYFYWYRQILGQKVEFLVSFYNNEISEKSEIFDDQFSVERPDGSNFTLKIRSTKLEDSAMYFCASTPRDRGPGELFFGEGSRLTVL.

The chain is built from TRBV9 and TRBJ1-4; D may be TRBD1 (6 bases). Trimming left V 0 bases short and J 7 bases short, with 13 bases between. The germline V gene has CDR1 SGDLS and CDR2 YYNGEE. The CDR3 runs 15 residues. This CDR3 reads CASSVEDSMFEKLFF. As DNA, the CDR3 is TGTGCCAGCAGCGTAGAGGACAGTATGTTTGAAAAACTGTTTTTT.